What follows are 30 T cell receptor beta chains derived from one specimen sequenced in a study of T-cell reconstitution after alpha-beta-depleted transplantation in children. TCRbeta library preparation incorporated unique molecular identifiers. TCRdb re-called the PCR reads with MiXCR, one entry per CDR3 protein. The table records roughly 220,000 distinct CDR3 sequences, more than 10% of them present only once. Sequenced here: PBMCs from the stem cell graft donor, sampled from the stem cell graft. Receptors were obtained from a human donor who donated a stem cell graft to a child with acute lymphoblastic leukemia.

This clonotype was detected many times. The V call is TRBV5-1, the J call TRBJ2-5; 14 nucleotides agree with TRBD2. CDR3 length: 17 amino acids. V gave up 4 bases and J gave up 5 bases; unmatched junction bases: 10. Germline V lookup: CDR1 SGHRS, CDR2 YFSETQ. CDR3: CASSREGLAGEAETQYF. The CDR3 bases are TGCGCCAGCAGCCGGGAGGGACTAGCGGGGGAAGCGGAGACCCAGTACTTC.

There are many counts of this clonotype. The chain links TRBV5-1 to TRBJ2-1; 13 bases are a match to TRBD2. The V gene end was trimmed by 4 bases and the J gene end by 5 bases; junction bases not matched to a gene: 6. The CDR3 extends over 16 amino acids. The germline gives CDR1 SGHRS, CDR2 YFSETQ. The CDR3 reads CASSPRTSGSNNEQFF. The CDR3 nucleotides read TGCGCCAGCAGCCCGCGGACTAGCGGGAGCAACAATGAGCAGTTCTTC.

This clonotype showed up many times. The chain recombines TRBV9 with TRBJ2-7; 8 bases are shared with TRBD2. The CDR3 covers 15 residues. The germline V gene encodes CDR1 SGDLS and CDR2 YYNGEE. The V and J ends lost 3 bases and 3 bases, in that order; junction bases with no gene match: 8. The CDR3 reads CASSALPSGSYEQYF. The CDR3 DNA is TGTGCCAGCAGCGCTCTTCCAAGCGGGAGCTACGAGCAGTACTTC.

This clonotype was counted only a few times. Here the CDR3 DNA reads TGTGCCAGCAGCTTAACTACAGGGAACACTGAAGCTTTCTTT. Translating gives CASSLTTGNTEAFF. This sequence joins TRBV7-8 and TRBJ1-1; perhaps TRBD1 as D (5 bases). The CDR3 extends over 14 amino acids. V was cut by 2 bases and J by 1 base, with 8 bases left in between. Germline values: CDR1 SGHVS, CDR2 FQNEAQ.

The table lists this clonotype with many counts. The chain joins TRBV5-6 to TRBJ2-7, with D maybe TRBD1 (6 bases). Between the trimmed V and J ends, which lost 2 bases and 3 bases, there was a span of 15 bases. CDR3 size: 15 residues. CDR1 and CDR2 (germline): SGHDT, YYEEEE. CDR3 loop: CASSFLQQGLYEQYF. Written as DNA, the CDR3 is TGTGCCAGCAGCTTCCTGCAACAGGGTCTCTACGAGCAGTACTTC.

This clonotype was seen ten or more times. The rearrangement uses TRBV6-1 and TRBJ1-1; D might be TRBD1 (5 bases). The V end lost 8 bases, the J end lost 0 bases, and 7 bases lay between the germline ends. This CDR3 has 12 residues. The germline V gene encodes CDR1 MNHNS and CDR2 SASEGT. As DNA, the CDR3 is TGTGCCAGCGGGGGAGTGAACACTGAAGCTTTCTTT. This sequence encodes CASGGVNTEAFF.

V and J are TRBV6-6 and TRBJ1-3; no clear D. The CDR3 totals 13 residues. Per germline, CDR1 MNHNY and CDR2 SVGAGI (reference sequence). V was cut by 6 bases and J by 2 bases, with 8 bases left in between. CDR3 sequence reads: CASRQIPGNTIYF. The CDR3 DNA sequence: TGTGCCAGCAGACAGATCCCTGGAAACACCATATATTTT.

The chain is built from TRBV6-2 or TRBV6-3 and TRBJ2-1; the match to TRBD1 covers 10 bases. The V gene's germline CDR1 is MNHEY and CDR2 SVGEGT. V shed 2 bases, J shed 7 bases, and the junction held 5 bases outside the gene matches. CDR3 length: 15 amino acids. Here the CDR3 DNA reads TGTGCCAGCAGTTACGCGGGACAGGGGTATAATGAGCAGTTCTTC. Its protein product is CASSYAGQGYNEQFF.

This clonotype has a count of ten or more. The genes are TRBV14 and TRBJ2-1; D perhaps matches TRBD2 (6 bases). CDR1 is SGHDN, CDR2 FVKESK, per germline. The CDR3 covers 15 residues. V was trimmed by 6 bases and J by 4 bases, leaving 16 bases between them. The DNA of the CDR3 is TGTGCCAGCAGTCGCCTACTAGGACTATACAATGAGCAGTTCTTC. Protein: CASSRLLGLYNEQFF. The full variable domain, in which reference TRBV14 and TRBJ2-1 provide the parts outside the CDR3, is EAGVTQFPSHSVIEKGQTVTLRCDPISGHDNLYWYRRVMGKEIKFLLHFVKESKQDESGMPNNRFLAERTGGTYSTLKVQPAELEDSGVYFCASSRLLGLYNEQFFGPGTRLTVL.

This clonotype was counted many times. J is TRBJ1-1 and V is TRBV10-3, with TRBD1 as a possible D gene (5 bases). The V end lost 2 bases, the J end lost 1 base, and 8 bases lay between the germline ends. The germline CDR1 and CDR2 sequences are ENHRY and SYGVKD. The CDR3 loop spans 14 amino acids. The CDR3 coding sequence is TGTGCCATCAGTGAGCCGGACAAGAACACTGAAGCTTTCTTT. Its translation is CAISEPDKNTEAFF.

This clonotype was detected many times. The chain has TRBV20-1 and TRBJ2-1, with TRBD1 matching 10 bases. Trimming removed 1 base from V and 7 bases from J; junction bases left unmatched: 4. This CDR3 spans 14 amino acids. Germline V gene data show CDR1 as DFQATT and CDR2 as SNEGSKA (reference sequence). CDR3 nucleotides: TGCAGTGCTAGAGTCAGGACAGGGGGAAATGAGCAGTTCTTC. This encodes CSARVRTGGNEQFF.

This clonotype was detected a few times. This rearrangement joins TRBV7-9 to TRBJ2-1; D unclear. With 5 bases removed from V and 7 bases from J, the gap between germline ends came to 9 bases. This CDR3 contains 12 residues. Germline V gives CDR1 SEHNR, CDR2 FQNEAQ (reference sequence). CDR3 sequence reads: CASSPPVNEQFF. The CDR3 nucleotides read TGTGCCAGCAGCCCACCAGTAAATGAGCAGTTCTTC.

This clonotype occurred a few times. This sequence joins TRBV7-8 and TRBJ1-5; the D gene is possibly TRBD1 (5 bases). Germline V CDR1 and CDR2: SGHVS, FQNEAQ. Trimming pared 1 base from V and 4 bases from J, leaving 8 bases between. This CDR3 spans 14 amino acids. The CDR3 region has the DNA TGTGCCAGCAGCTTAGATTCAGGGAATCAGCCCCAGCATTTT. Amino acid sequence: CASSLDSGNQPQHF.

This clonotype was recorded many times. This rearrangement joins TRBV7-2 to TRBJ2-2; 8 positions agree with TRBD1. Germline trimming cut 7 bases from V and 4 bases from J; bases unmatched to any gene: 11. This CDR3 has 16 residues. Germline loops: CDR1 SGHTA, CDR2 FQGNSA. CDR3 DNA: TGTGCCAGCACCGCTGGGGGAACAGGGGGCACCGGGGAGCTGTTTTTT. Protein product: CASTAGGTGGTGELFF. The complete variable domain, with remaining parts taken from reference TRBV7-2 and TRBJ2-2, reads GAGVSQSPSNKVTEKGKDVELRCDPISGHTALYWYRQSLGQGLEFLIYFQGNSAPDKSGLPSDRFSAERTGGSVSTLTIQRTQQEDSAVYLCASTAGGTGGTGELFFGEGSRLTVL.

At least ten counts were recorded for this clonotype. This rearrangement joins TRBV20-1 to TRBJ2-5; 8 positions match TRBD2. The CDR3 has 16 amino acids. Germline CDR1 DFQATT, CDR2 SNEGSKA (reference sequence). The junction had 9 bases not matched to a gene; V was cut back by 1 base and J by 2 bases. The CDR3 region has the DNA TGCAGTGCTAGAGTAACAGCGGGGGCCATACAAGAGACCCAGTACTTC. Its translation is CSARVTAGAIQETQYF.

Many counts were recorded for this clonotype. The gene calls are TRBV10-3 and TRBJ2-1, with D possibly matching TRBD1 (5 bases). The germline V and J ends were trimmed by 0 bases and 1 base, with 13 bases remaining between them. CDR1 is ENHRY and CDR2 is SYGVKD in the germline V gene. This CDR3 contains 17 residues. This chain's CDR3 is CAISESMAGSSYNEQFF. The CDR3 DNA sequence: TGTGCCATCAGTGAGTCGATGGCAGGGTCGTCCTACAATGAGCAGTTCTTC.

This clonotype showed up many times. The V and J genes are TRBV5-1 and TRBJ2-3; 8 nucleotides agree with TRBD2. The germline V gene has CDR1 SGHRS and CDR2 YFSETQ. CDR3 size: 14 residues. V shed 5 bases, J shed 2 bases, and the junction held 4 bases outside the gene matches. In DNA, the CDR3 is TGCGCCAGCAGTTGGACTAGCCCCACAGATACGCAGTATTTT. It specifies CASSWTSPTDTQYF.

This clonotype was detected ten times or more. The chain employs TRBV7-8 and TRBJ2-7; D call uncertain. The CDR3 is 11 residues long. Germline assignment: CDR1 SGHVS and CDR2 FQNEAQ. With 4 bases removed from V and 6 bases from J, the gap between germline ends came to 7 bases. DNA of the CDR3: TGTGCCAGCAGCTCCCAAGGCGAGCAGTACTTC. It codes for CASSSQGEQYF.

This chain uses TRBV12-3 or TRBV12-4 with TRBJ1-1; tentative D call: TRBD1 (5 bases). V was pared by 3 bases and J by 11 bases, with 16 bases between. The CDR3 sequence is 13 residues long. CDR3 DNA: TGTGCCAGCAGTTTGTATCCGGGGGTTGATGCTTTCTTT. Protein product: CASSLYPGVDAFF.

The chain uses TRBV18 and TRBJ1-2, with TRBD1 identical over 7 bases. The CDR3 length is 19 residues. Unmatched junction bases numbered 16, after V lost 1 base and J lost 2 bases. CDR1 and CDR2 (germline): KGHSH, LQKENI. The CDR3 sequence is CASSPRDRVGLDYNYGYTF. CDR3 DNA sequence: TGTGCCAGCTCACCACGTGACAGGGTGGGTTTGGACTACAACTATGGCTACACCTTC.

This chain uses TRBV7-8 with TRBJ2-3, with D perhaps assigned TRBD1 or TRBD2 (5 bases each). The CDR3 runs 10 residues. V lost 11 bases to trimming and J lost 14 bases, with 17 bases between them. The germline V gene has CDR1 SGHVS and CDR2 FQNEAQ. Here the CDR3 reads CAVFGAYLYF. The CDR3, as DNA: TGTGCCGTATTCGGGGCTTATCTGTATTTT.

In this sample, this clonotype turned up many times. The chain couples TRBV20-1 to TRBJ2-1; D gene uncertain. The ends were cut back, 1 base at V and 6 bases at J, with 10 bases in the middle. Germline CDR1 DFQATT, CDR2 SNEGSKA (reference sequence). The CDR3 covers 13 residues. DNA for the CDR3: TGCAGTGCTAGAGGCGAAATACGCAATGAGCAGTTCTTC. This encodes CSARGEIRNEQFF.

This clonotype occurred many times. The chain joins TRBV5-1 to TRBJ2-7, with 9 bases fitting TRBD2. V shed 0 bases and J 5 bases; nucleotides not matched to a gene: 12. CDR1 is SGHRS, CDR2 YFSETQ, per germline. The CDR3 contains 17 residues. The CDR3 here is CASSLGTSGRRWDEQYF. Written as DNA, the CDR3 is TGCGCCAGCAGCTTGGGGACCAGCGGGAGGAGGTGGGACGAGCAGTACTTC.

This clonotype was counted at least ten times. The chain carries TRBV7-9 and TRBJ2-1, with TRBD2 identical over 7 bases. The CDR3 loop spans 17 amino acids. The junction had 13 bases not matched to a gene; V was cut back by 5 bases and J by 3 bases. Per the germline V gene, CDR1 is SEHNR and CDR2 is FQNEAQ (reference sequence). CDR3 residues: CASSPRGGESHYNEQFF. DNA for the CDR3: TGTGCCAGCAGCCCCCGTGGGGGGGAAAGCCACTACAATGAGCAGTTCTTC.

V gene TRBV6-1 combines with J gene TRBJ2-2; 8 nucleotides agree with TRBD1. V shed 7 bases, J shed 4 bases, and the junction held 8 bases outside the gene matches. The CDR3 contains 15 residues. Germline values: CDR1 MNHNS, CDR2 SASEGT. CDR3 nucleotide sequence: TGTGCCAGCACCCCCGACAGGGGCGGCACCGGGGAGCTGTTTTTT. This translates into CASTPDRGGTGELFF.

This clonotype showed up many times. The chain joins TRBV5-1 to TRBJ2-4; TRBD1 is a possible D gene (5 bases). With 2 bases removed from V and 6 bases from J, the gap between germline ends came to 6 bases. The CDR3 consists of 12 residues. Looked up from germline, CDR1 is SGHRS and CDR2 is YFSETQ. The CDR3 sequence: CASSFDRNIQYF. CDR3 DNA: TGCGCCAGCAGCTTTGACAGAAACATTCAGTACTTC.

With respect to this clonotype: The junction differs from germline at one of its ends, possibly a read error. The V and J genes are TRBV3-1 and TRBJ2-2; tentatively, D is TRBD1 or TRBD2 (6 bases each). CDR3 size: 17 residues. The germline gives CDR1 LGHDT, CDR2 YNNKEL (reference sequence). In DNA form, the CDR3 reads TGTGCCAGCAGCAAAGATGGCCCGGGGGCTAACCCCGGGGAGCTGTTTTTT. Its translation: CASSKDGPGANPGELFF.

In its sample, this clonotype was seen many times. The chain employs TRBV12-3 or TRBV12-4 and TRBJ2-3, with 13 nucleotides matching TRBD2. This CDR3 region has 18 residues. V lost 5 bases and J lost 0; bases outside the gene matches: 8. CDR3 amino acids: CASSLRTSGGVSTDTQYF. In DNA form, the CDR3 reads TGTGCCAGCAGTCTCAGGACTAGCGGGGGTGTTAGCACAGATACGCAGTATTTT.

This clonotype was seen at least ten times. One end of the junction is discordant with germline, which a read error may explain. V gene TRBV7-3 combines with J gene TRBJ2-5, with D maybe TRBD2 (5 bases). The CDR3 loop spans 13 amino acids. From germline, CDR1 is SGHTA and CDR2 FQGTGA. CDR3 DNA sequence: TGTGCCAGCAGCTTAACGGCTAGCCAAACCCTGGACTTC. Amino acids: CASSLTASQTLDF.

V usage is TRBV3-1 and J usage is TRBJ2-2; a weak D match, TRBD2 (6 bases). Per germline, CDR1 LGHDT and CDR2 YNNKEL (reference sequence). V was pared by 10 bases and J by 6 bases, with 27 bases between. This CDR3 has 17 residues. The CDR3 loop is CATSLRDSGKRAGELFF. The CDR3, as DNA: TGTGCCACCTCCCTGCGGGACTCGGGGAAAAGGGCCGGGGAGCTGTTTTTT. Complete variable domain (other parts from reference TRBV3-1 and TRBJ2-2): DTAVSQTPKYLVTQMGNDKSIKCEQNLGHDTMYWYKQDSKKFLKIMFSYNNKELIINETVPNRFSPKSPDKAHLNLHINSLELGDSAVYFCATSLRDSGKRAGELFFGEGSRLTVL.